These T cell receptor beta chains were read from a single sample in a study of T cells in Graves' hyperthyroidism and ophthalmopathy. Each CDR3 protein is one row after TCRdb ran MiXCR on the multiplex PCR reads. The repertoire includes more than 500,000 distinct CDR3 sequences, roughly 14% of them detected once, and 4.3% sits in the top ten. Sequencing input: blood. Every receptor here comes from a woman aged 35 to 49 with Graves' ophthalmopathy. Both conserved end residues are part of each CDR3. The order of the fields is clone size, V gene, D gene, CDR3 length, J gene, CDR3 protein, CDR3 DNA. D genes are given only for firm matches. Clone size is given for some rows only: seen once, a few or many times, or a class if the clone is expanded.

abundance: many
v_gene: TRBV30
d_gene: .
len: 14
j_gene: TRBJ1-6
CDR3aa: CAWNAGLGTSPLHF
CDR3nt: TGTGCCTGGAACGCCGGACTAGGGACTTCACCCCTCCACTTT

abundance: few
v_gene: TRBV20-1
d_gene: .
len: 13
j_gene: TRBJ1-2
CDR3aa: CSARDRGLYGYTF
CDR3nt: TGCAGTGCTAGAGACAGGGGACTCTATGGCTACACCTTC

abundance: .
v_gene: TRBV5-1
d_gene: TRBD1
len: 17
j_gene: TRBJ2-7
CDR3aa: CASSWDRGQVGSYEQYF
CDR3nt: TGCGCCAGCAGCTGGGACAGGGGGCAAGTTGGCTCCTACGAGCAGTACTTC

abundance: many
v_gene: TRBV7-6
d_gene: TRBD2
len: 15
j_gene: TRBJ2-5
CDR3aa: CASSLGAGGGETQYF
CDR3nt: TGTGCCAGCAGCTTAGGAGCGGGAGGAGGAGAGACCCAGTACTTC

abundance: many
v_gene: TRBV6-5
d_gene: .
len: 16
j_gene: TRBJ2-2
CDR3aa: CASNSPGQPNTGELFF
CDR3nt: TGTGCCAGCAATTCCCCGGGACAACCGAACACCGGGGAGCTGTTTTTT

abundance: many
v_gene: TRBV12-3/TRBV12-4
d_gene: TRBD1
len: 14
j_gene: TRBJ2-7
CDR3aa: CASSLGTGSLEQYF
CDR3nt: TGTGCCAGCAGCCTCGGGACAGGGTCATTGGAGCAGTACTTC

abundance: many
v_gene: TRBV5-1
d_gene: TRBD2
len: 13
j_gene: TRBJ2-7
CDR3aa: CASSDREVGEQYF
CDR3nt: TGCGCCAGCAGCGACCGGGAGGTGGGGGAGCAGTACTTC

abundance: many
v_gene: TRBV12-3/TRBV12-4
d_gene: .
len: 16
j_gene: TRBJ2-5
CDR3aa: CASSLGPRVLGETQYF
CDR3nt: TGTGCCAGCAGTTTGGGACCCAGAGTTTTGGGAGAGACCCAGTACTTC

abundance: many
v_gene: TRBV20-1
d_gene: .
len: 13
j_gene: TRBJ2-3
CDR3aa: CSARELAEDTQYF
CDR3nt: TGCAGTGCTAGAGAGCTAGCTGAAGATACGCAGTATTTT

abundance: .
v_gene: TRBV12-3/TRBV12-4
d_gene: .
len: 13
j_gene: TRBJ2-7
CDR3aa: CASSLDGRNEQYF
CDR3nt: TGTGCCAGCAGTTTGGACGGGAGAAACGAGCAGTACTTC

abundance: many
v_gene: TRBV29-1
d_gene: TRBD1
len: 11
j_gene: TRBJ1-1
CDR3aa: CSVDGDSEAFF
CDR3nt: TGCAGCGTTGACGGGGACAGCGAAGCTTTCTTT

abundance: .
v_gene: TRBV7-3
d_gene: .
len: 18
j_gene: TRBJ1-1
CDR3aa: CASSLSPTFRGGGTEAFF
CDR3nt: TGTGCCAGCAGCTTATCCCCAACGTTTAGGGGTGGGGGCACTGAAGCTTTCTTT

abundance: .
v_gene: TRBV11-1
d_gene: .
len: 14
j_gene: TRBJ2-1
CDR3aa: CASSPPQSPNEQFF
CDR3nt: TGTGCCAGCAGCCCCCCCCAGTCCCCCAATGAGCAGTTCTTC

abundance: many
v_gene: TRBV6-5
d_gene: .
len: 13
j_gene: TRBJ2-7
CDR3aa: CASSYGAAYEQYF
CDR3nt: TGTGCCAGCAGTTACGGGGCGGCGTACGAGCAGTACTTC

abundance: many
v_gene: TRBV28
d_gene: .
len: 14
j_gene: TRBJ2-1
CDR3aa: CASSLVKGLGEQFF
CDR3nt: TGTGCCAGCAGTTTGGTGAAGGGGCTGGGTGAGCAGTTCTTC

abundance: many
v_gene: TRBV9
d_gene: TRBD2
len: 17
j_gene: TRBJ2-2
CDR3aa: CASSVGLAGDVTGELFF
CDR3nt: TGTGCCAGCAGCGTCGGACTAGCGGGAGACGTGACCGGGGAGCTGTTTTTT

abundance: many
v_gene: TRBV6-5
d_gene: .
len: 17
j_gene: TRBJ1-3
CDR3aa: CASSYSSARSSGNTIYF
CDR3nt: TGTGCCAGCAGTTACTCGAGTGCCCGGAGCTCTGGAAACACCATATATTTT

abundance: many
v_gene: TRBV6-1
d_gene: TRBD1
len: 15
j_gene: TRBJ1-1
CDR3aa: CASSIYRGRYTEAFF
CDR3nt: TGTGCCAGCAGTATTTACAGGGGGAGATACACTGAAGCTTTCTTT

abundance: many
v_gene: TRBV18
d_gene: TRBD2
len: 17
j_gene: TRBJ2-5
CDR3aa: CASSPTQRLAGTETQYF
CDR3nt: TGTGCCAGCTCACCAACGCAAAGACTAGCGGGAACAGAGACCCAGTACTTC